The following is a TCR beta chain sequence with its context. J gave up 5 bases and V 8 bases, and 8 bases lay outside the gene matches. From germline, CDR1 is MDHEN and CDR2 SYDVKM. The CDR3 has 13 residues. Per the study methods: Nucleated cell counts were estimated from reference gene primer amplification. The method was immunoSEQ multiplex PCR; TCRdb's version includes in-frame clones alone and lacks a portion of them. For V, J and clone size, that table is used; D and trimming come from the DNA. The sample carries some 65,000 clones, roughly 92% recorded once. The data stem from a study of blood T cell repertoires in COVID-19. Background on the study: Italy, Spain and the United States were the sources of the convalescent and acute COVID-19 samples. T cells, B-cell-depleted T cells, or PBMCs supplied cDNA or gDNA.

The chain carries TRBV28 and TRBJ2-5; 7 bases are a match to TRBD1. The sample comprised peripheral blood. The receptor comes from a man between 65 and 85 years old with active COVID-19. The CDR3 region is CASGLTGTETQYF. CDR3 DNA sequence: TGTGCCAGCGGGTTGACAGGGACGGAGACCCAGTACTTC.